This T cell receptor beta chain came from a study of blood T cell repertoires in COVID-19. At the level of the study: Acute and convalescent COVID-19 samples came from the United States, Italy and Spain. Sources were T cells, B-cell-depleted T cells, or PBMCs; the material itself was cDNA or gDNA.

Germline V lookup: CDR1 LGHDT, CDR2 YNNKEL (reference sequence). This CDR3 is built from 14 residues. V lost 0 bases and J 4 bases, leaving 6 bases between the germline ends. As handled by the study authors: Amplified reference gene primers provided the basis for estimating nucleated cell counts. Clones were sequenced by immunoSEQ multiplex PCR, and TCRdb holds only the in-frame ones, with some missing. V and J calls and clone size come straight from that table; D and trimming were deduced from the DNA. The table records about 190,000 clones, 84% of them present only once. Sequencing was done on a sample of peripheral blood. The V gene is TRBV3-1 (or the pseudogene TRBV3-2), the J gene TRBJ1-4, with D maybe TRBD1 (6 bases). This TCR came from a woman between 70 and 85 years old with active or convalescent COVID-19. The CDR3 reads CASSQEDSNEKLFF. The CDR3 coding sequence is TGTGCCAGCAGCCAAGAGGACAGTAATGAAAAACTGTTTTTT.